Each of the 32 T cell receptor beta chains below was sequenced from the same sample in a study of cytomegalovirus exposure and HLA in healthy donors. PCR used 60 Vbeta primers and 13 Jbeta primers. Profiled with immunoSEQ multiplex PCR; TCRdb holds only in-frame clones, not every one. The sample contains 130,000 or so clones, 50% to 80% of which appear only once. Sequenced sample: PBMCs. The origin of the receptors is a woman aged 40 to 55 in good health and CMV-seropositive.

The genes are TRBV28 and TRBJ2-1; 10 bases are a match to TRBD2. Trimming at V came to 5 bases and at J to 1 base, leaving 5 bases not matched to a gene. From germline, CDR1 is MDHEN and CDR2 SYDVKM. This CDR3 contains 16 residues. The CDR3 DNA follows: TGTGCCAGCAGTACAAGCGGGAGGGGGTCCTACAATGAGCAGTTCTTC. Translating it yields CASSTSGRGSYNEQFF.

The rearrangement links TRBV6-5 to TRBJ1-1, with 7 bases aligning to TRBD1. There are 15 residues in the CDR3. Germline V CDR1 and CDR2: MNHEY, SVGAGI. With 0 bases clipped from V and 5 bases from J, the junction kept 6 bases outside the gene matches. The CDR3 coding sequence is TGTGCCAGCAGTTACTCAGACAGGGTTAAAACTGAAGCTTTCTTT. It specifies CASSYSDRVKTEAFF.

The chain recombines TRBV5-4 with TRBJ1-3; D gene unclear. V was pared by 4 bases and J by 0 bases, with 11 bases between. The CDR3 runs 15 residues. Germline-derived CDR1 and CDR2 are SGHNT and YYREEE (reference sequence). The CDR3 reads CASSPPPVSGNTIYF. CDR3 sequence (DNA): TGTGCCAGCAGCCCCCCCCCAGTCTCTGGAAACACCATATATTTT.

V usage is TRBV6-5 and J usage is TRBJ1-2, with a possible D match to TRBD1 (6 bases). CDR1 MNHEY and CDR2 SVGAGI come from the germline V gene. This CDR3 has 15 residues. Trimming pared 0 bases from V and 0 bases from J, leaving 8 bases between. CDR3 sequence (DNA): TGTGCCAGCAGTTACTCGCGGACAGCTAACTATGGCTACACCTTC. It translates to CASSYSRTANYGYTF.

The chain joins TRBV5-1 to TRBJ2-2; 9 bases agree with TRBD2. The junction had 9 bases not matched to a gene; V was cut back by 5 bases and J by 1 base. The CDR3 loop spans 17 amino acids. Looked up from germline, CDR1 is SGHRS and CDR2 is YFSETQ. The CDR3 nucleotides are TGCGCCAGCAGGTCGAGACTAGCGGCTATGAACACCGGGGAGCTGTTTTTT. Protein: CASRSRLAAMNTGELFF.

The rearrangement uses TRBV9 and TRBJ2-1, with D perhaps matching TRBD2 (6 bases). Trimming removed 0 bases from V and 4 bases from J, with 14 bases in between. This CDR3 region has 16 residues. Germline lookup yields CDR1 SGDLS and CDR2 YYNGEE. The CDR3: CASSVDGGAGYNEQFF. CDR3 DNA sequence: TGTGCCAGCAGCGTAGATGGCGGGGCGGGGTACAATGAGCAGTTCTTC. The full variable domain, completed using reference TRBV9 and TRBJ2-1, is DSGVTQTPKHLITATGQRVTLRCSPRSGDLSVYWYQQSLDQGLQFLIQYYNGEERAKGNILERFSAQQFPDLHSELNLSSLELGDSALYFCASSVDGGAGYNEQFFGPGTRLTVL.

In its sample, this clone was seen a few times. The chain links TRBV4-1 to TRBJ1-1; tentatively, D is TRBD1 (6 bases). Per germline, CDR1 MGHRA and CDR2 YSYEKL. This CDR3 is 19 amino acids long. The V end was cut by 2 bases, the J end by 3 bases, with 25 bases between. DNA for the CDR3: TGCGCCAGCAGCCAAAGGGACATGGTGATGAAGGGTCGGGACACTGAAGCTTTCTTT. Its protein is CASSQRDMVMKGRDTEAFF.

The chain couples TRBV5-1 to TRBJ1-1; D is perhaps TRBD1 (5 bases). Trimming cost V 4 bases and J 3 bases, with 13 bases left between them. Germline-derived CDR1 and CDR2 are SGHRS and YFSETQ. The CDR3 is made up of 14 amino acids. CDR3 protein: CASSGGMMDTEAFF. The CDR3 region has the DNA TGCGCCAGCAGCGGGGGGATGATGGACACTGAAGCTTTCTTT.

The V and J genes are TRBV6-5 and TRBJ1-5, with D possibly being TRBD1 (5 bases). The V and J ends lost 6 bases and 0 bases respectively, with 12 bases between them. This CDR3 is built from 15 residues. The germline V gene has CDR1 MNHEY and CDR2 SVGAGI. The CDR3 sequence is CASRIRVYSNQPQHF. CDR3 sequence (DNA): TGTGCCAGCAGGATCAGGGTTTATAGCAATCAGCCCCAGCATTTT.

This sequence joins TRBV5-1 and TRBJ2-7; TRBD2 aligns across 16 bases. The germline V gene encodes CDR1 SGHRS and CDR2 YFSETQ. With V trimmed by 4 bases and J by 6 bases, 7 bases remained unmatched. The CDR3 runs 16 residues. As DNA, the CDR3 is TGCGCCAGCAGCCCGGGACTAGCGGGGGGGCTATTCGAGCAGTACTTC. Residues: CASSPGLAGGLFEQYF.

The chain recombines TRBV5-1 with TRBJ2-5, with a weak D call TRBD1 (5 bases). V lost 3 bases, J lost 3 bases, and 12 bases lay in between. This CDR3 is built from 14 residues. Germline V CDR1 and CDR2: SGHRS, YFSETQ. The CDR3 loop is CASSYLGQEETQYF. CDR3 in DNA: TGCGCCAGCAGCTACTTAGGACAAGAAGAGACCCAGTACTTC.

V usage is TRBV19 and J usage is TRBJ1-2; 11 bases map to TRBD1. V shed 5 bases and J 4 bases; nucleotides not matched to a gene: 6. The CDR3 runs to 15 residues. CDR1 and CDR2 from the germline V gene are LNHDA and SQIVND (reference sequence). CDR3 in DNA: TGTGCCAGTAGTGAGGACAGGGGGCGCACCTATGGCTACACCTTC. Translation gives CASSEDRGRTYGYTF.

The chain employs TRBV7-9 and TRBJ1-2; TRBD1 agrees at 8 bases. This CDR3 contains 16 residues. CDR1 is SEHNR and CDR2 is FQNEAQ in the germline V gene (reference sequence). V trimming: 5 bases; J trimming: 1 base; junction bases outside the gene matches: 9. CDR3 nucleotides: TGTGCCAGCAGCCCCGGGACAGGAGGGATTAACTATGGCTACACCTTC. It specifies CASSPGTGGINYGYTF.

The chain couples TRBV4-2 to TRBJ1-2, with a possible D match to TRBD1 (5 bases). Trimming pared 0 bases from V and 2 bases from J, leaving 10 bases between. This CDR3 contains 15 residues. Germline lookup yields CDR1 LGHNA and CDR2 YNFKEQ. CDR3 bases: TGTGCCAGCAGCCAAGATTTAGCAGGGAACTATGGCTACACCTTC. Encoded protein: CASSQDLAGNYGYTF.

This clone was counted a few times. This rearrangement joins TRBV5-6 to TRBJ2-1; the D gene is possibly TRBD2 (5 bases). V was trimmed by 7 bases and J by 7 bases, leaving 6 bases between them. The CDR3 runs to 10 residues. Germline CDR1 and CDR2: SGHDT and YYEEEE. Written as DNA, the CDR3 is TGTGCCAGCGGGGAGAATGAGCAGTTCTTC. Translation: CASGENEQFF.

The rearrangement uses TRBV19 and TRBJ1-1, with D tentatively TRBD1 (5 bases). The germline CDR1 and CDR2 sequences are LNHDA and SQIVND (reference sequence). The CDR3 consists of 12 residues. V was shortened by 7 bases and J by 4 bases, with 10 bases between the two germline ends. The CDR3 protein is CASNTGGTEAFF. CDR3 nucleotide sequence: TGTGCCAGTAACACCGGGGGCACTGAAGCTTTCTTT.

The rearrangement joins TRBV28 to TRBJ1-1, with a tentative D call TRBD1 (6 bases). V lost 5 bases and J lost 5, with 12 bases in between. The CDR3 consists of 13 residues. The V gene's germline CDR1 is MDHEN and CDR2 SYDVKM. The CDR3 sequence: CASSTPGDTEAFF. Here the CDR3 DNA reads TGTGCCAGCAGTACCCCAGGGGATACTGAAGCTTTCTTT. Based on the CDR3 plus reference TRBV28 and TRBJ1-1, the full variable domain is DVKVTQSSRYLVKRTGEKVFLECVQDMDHENMFWYRQDPGLGLRLIYFSYDVKMKEKGDIPEGYSVSREKKERFSLILESASTNQTSMYLCASSTPGDTEAFFGQGTRLTVV.

The chain links TRBV29-1 to TRBJ2-1; 8 bases align to TRBD1. Trimming at V came to 4 bases and at J to 0 bases, leaving 8 bases not matched to a gene. CDR1 is SQVTM, CDR2 ANQGSEA, per germline. CDR3 length: 16 amino acids. CDR3 in DNA: TGCAGCGTTGGGGCAGGGGGCGTCTACTCCTACAATGAGCAGTTCTTC. Translation gives CSVGAGGVYSYNEQFF.

The genes are TRBV10-3 and TRBJ2-5; 11 bases are shared with TRBD2. The germline gives CDR1 ENHRY, CDR2 SYGVKD. V dropped 6 bases and J dropped 1; count of bases not matched to a gene: 4. The CDR3 contains 15 residues. This CDR3 reads CAIRSGTSGQETQYF. Here the CDR3 DNA reads TGTGCCATCAGATCCGGGACTAGCGGCCAAGAGACCCAGTACTTC.

The chain combines TRBV10-3 with TRBJ1-1; 10 bases align to TRBD1. Per germline, CDR1 ENHRY and CDR2 SYGVKD. The CDR3 has 16 amino acids. J was trimmed by 5 bases and V by 4 bases; bases with no gene match: 10. The CDR3 here is CAISAPGQGPGTEAFF. As DNA, the CDR3 is TGTGCCATCAGTGCACCGGGACAGGGGCCGGGGACTGAAGCTTTCTTT.

There are a few counts of this clone. The CDR3: CASSQERTGDNQPQHF. The CDR3 DNA reads as TGCGCCAGCAGCCAAGAACGGACAGGGGACAATCAGCCCCAGCATTTT. The chain recombines TRBV4-1 with TRBJ1-5; 9 bases fit TRBD1. CDR3 length equals 16 residues. Germline trimming cut 0 bases from V and 3 bases from J; bases unmatched to any gene: 3. Germline assignment: CDR1 MGHRA and CDR2 YSYEKL.

V and J are TRBV6-5 and TRBJ1-1; TRBD1 matches at 7 bases. The germline V gene has CDR1 MNHEY and CDR2 SVGAGI. Losses at the gene ends were 7 bases for V and 7 bases for J; bases not matched to a gene: 12. There are 14 residues in the CDR3. The CDR3 DNA sequence: TGTGCCAGCACCAAAGGGACAGTTCCGGGTGAAGCTTTCTTT. Translated: CASTKGTVPGEAFF.

The chain uses TRBV5-1 and TRBJ2-3; 13 nucleotides agree with TRBD2. Trimming cost V 4 bases and J 4 bases; bases outside gene matches: 6. This CDR3 has 16 residues. CDR1 and CDR2 from the germline V gene are SGHRS and YFSETQ. The CDR3 nucleotides read TGCGCCAGCAGCGCCCGGACTAGCGGGAGCGCAGATACGCAGTATTTT. This sequence encodes CASSARTSGSADTQYF. Together with reference TRBV5-1 and TRBJ2-3, the CDR3 gives the full variable domain: KAGVTQTPRYLIKTRGQQVTLSCSPISGHRSVSWYQQTPGQGLQFLFEYFSETQRNKGNFPGRFSGRQFSNSRSEMNVSTLELGDSALYLCASSARTSGSADTQYFGPGTRLTVL.

Details on this clone: One end of the junction is discordant with germline, which a read error may explain. The rearrangement joins TRBV9 to TRBJ2-5, with TRBD1 matching 8 bases. Germline V gene data show CDR1 as SGDLS and CDR2 as YYNGEE. This CDR3 has 14 amino acids. The CDR3 nucleotides are TGTGCCAGCAGCGTACAGGGGGCAGGGGAGACCCGGTACTTC. Translation: CASSVQGAGETRYF.

Here the CDR3 reads CASSLAGTQETQYF. As DNA, the CDR3 is TGCGCCAGCAGCTTGGCGGGGACACAAGAGACCCAGTACTTC. The rearrangement uses TRBV5-1 and TRBJ2-5; maybe TRBD1 (6 bases). The germline V and J ends were trimmed by 0 bases and 2 bases, with 8 bases remaining between them. Germline V gives CDR1 SGHRS, CDR2 YFSETQ. This CDR3 region has 14 residues. The full variable domain, with the rest looked up from reference TRBV5-1 and TRBJ2-5, is KAGVTQTPRYLIKTRGQQVTLSCSPISGHRSVSWYQQTPGQGLQFLFEYFSETQRNKGNFPGRFSGRQFSNSRSEMNVSTLELGDSALYLCASSLAGTQETQYFGPGTRLLVL.

The chain recombines TRBV28 with TRBJ1-2; D perhaps matches TRBD1 (5 bases). CDR1 and CDR2 from the germline V gene are MDHEN and SYDVKM. The CDR3 loop spans 12 amino acids. V dropped 4 bases and J dropped 8 bases, with 11 bases sitting between them. CDR3 sequence: CASSSGRGGYTF. The CDR3 DNA reads TGTGCCAGCAGTTCGGGTAGGGGCGGCTACACCTTC.

The chain has TRBV19 and TRBJ2-7; no clear D. Between the trimmed V and J ends, which lost 3 bases and 1 base, there was a span of 10 bases. Germline lookup yields CDR1 LNHDA and CDR2 SQIVND (reference sequence). This CDR3 comprises 14 residues. CDR3 region: CASSIGTASYEQYF. Written as DNA, the CDR3 is TGTGCCAGTAGTATCGGTACAGCATCCTACGAGCAGTACTTC.

This clone showed up just once. V and J are TRBV29-1 and TRBJ2-1; 11 nucleotides agree with TRBD1. The CDR3 is made up of 14 amino acids. CDR1 is SQVTM, CDR2 ANQGSEA, per germline. The J segment lost 8 bases and the V segment lost 6 bases, leaving 9 bases of the junction unmatched. CDR3 sequence reads: CSVDPGTGGDEQFF. The CDR3 DNA reads as TGCAGCGTCGACCCCGGGACAGGGGGGGATGAGCAGTTCTTC.

This chain connects TRBV5-1 to TRBJ2-7; 7 nucleotides match TRBD1. This CDR3 is 16 amino acids long. Germline lookup yields CDR1 SGHRS and CDR2 YFSETQ. V was clipped by 0 bases and J by 3 bases; unmatched bases: 9. CDR3: CASSLEAGGKGYEQYF. The CDR3 DNA sequence: TGCGCCAGCAGCTTGGAGGCAGGGGGTAAAGGCTACGAGCAGTACTTC.

This rearrangement joins TRBV11-2 to TRBJ2-2; the match to TRBD1 covers 8 bases. The CDR3 consists of 14 residues. J lost 6 bases, V lost 8 bases, and 8 bases had no gene match. Germline V gene sequence: CDR1 SGHAT, CDR2 FQNNGV. CDR3 coding DNA: TGTGCCAGCTCCCCTCAGGGGGCGGCCGGGGAGCTGTTTTTT. The encoded protein is CASSPQGAAGELFF.

V is TRBV6-1 and J is TRBJ1-1, with no clear D. Deletions cut 5 bases from V and 3 bases from J, with 10 bases between. CDR1 and CDR2 (germline): MNHNS, SASEGT. CDR3 size: 13 residues. DNA for the CDR3: TGTGCCAGCAGTCTACCGAGGGACACTGAAGCTTTCTTT. It yields the protein CASSLPRDTEAFF.

There are a few counts of this clone. The gene calls are TRBV4-1 and TRBJ1-1; weak D call: TRBD1 (6 bases). From germline, CDR1 is MGHRA and CDR2 YSYEKL. There are 15 residues in the CDR3. V gave up 4 bases and J gave up 5 bases, with 17 bases separating them. The CDR3 coding sequence is TGCGCCAGCAGCCTAGATTTAGGGGGGGAAACTGAAGCTTTCTTT. Translation: CASSLDLGGETEAFF.